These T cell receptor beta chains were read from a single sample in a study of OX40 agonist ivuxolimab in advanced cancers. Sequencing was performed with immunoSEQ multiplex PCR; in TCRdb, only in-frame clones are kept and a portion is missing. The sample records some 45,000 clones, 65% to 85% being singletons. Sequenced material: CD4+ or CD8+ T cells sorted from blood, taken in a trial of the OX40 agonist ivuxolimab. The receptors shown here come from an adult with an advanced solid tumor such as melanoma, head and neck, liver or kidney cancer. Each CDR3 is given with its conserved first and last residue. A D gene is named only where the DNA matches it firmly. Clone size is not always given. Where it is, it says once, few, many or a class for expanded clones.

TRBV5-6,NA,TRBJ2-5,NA,TGTGCCAGCAGCTTGTTGACGGAGACCCAGTACTTC,CASSLLTETQYF
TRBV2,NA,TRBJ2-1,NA,TGTGCCACCGACACACAGAACTCCTACAATGAGCAGTTCTTC,CATDTQNSYNEQFF
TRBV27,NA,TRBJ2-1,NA,TGTGCCAGCAGTTTAGGTTTTGCCGCCGGCGACAATGAGCAGTTCTTC,CASSLGFAAGDNEQFF
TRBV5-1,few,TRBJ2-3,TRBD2,TGCGCCAGCAGCCCGACAATGGGAGCGGGATCCACAGATACGCAGTATTTT,CASSPTMGAGSTDTQYF
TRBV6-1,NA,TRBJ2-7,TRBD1,TGTGCCAGCAGTTCGCCGGGACAGGGGGGAGAGCAGTACTTC,CASSSPGQGGEQYF
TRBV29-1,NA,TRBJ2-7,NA,TGCAGCGTTTCGGCCCTTTACGAGCAGTACTTC,CSVSALYEQYF
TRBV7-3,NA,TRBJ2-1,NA,TGTGCCAGCAGCTACCGGACAGTGCCCCCCTACAATGAGCAGTTCTTC,CASSYRTVPPYNEQFF
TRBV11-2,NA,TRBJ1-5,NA,TGTGCCAGCAGCGTCGGGACCCACGGGCAGCCCCAGCATTTT,CASSVGTHGQPQHF
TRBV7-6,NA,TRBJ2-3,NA,TGTGCCAGCAGCCCTCAAGGGCAGGATACGCAGTATTTT,CASSPQGQDTQYF
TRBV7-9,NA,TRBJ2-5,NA,TGTGCCAGCAGCCCGATTGGAGGAGTGGGGAAGACCCAGTACTTC,CASSPIGGVGKTQYF
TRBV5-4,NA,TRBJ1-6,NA,TGTGCCAGCAGCCTGAAGGGGGGGGGTAATTCACCCCTCCACTTT,CASSLKGGGNSPLHF
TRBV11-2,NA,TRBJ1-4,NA,TGTGCCAGCAGCCCCCGGTTGTATGAAAAACTGTTTTTT,CASSPRLYEKLFF
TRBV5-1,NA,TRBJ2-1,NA,TGCGCCAGCAGCTTGATTGGGGATGAGCAGTTCTTC,CASSLIGDEQFF
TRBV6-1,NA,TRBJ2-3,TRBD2,TGTGCCAGCAGGCCACTAGCGGGAGTGACAGATACGCAGTATTTT,CASRPLAGVTDTQYF
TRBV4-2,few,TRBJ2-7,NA,TGTGCCAGCAGCCAAGAAGGGGTCAAGCAGTACTTC,CASSQEGVKQYF
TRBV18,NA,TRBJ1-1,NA,TGTGCCAGCTCACCCGAAGTTTTTAGGAACACTGAAGCTTTCTTT,CASSPEVFRNTEAFF
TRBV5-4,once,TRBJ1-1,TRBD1,TGTGCCAGCAGCAAACAGACAGGGATGAACACTGAAGCTTTCTTT,CASSKQTGMNTEAFF
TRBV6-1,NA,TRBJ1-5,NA,TGTGCCAGCAGTGATAATAGGGCTAGCAATCAGCCCCAGCATTTT,CASSDNRASNQPQHF
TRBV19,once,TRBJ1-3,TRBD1,TGTGCCAGTACCCAGGGGGCTCTGGCTGGAAACACCATATATTTT,CASTQGALAGNTIYF
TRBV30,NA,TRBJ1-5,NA,TGTGCCTGGAGCCGGGGCGGGATGGGGCAGCCCCAGCATTTT,CAWSRGGMGQPQHF
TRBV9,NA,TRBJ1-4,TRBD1,TGTGCCAGCAGCCTTACAGGGACAGGGGGCTTGGGACTGTTTTTT,CASSLTGTGGLGLFF
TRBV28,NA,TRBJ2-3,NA,TGTGCCAGCAAATCCGGGGGCAGAGATACGCAGTATTTT,CASKSGGRDTQYF
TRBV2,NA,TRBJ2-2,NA,TGTGCCAGCACTAGACAAGGCACCGGGGAGCTGTTTTTT,CASTRQGTGELFF
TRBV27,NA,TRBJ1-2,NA,TGTGCCAGCAGTTTAATAGGTCCTACCTATGGCTACACCTTC,CASSLIGPTYGYTF
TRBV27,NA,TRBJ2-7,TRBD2,TGTGCCAGCACCCCAGCGGGAGGGCCCTACGAGCAGTACTTC,CASTPAGGPYEQYF
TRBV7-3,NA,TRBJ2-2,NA,TGTGCCAGCAGCTTAACGGGGGCCGGGGAGCTGTTTTTT,CASSLTGAGELFF
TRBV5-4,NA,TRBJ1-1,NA,TGTGCCAGCAGCAGGCAGGACACTGAAACTTTCTTT,CASSRQDTETFF
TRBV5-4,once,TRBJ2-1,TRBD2,TGTGCCAGCAGCTTAGTGGCGGGAGGGGGGCAGTTCTTC,CASSLVAGGGQFF
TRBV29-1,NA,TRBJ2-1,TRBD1,TGCAGCGTGCACAGGGGGCTAAATGAGCAGTTCTTC,CSVHRGLNEQFF
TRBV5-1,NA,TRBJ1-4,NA,TGCGCCAGCAGCTTGAGAACCCATGCAACTAATGAAAAACTGTTTTTT,CASSLRTHATNEKLFF
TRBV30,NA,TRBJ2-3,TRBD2,TGCGCCTGGCACACCGGGACTAGCGGGTCTACGCAGTATTTT,CAWHTGTSGSTQYF
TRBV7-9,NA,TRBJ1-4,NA,TGTGCCAGCAGCTTATCAGGGTTGAGTGAAAAACTGTTTTTT,CASSLSGLSEKLFF
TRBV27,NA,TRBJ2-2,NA,TGTGCCAGCAGTTTACGATGGTCTTCTAATTCCGGGGAGCTGTTTTTT,CASSLRWSSNSGELFF
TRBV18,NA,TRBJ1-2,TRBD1,TGTGCCAGCTCACCACAGGGGGCTCGTGGCTACACCTTC,CASSPQGARGYTF
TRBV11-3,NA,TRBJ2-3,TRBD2,TGTGCCAGCAGCTCGGGGGGGAATATGGATACGCAGTATTTT,CASSSGGNMDTQYF
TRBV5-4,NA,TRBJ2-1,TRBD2,TGTGCCAGCAGCTCGGGGGGGGCTAGCTCCTACAATGAGCAGTTCTTC,CASSSGGASSYNEQFF
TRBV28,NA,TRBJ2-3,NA,TGTGCCAGCAGTCCCCCGGGACTGAGCACAGATACGCAGTATTTT,CASSPPGLSTDTQYF
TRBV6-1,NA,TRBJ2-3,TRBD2,TGTGCCAGCAATAGCGGGAGTCGGACAGATACGCAGTATTTT,CASNSGSRTDTQYF
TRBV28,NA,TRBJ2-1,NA,TGTGCCAGCAGTACAGGGTACAATGAGCAGTTCTTC,CASSTGYNEQFF
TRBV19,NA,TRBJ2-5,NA,TGTGCCAGTAGGAAGACTGGAGGTGGGGAGACCCAGTACTTC,CASRKTGGGETQYF
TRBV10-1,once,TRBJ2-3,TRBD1,TGCGCCAGCAGTCGCGACAGGGGCAGCACAGATACGCAGTATTTT,CASSRDRGSTDTQYF
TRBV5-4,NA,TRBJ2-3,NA,TGTGCCAGCAGCTTGTGGGCGACAGGCACAGATACGCAGTATTTT,CASSLWATGTDTQYF
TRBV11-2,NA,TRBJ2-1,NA,TGTGCCAGCTCGGGACAGTTAGCGGGGCCAGAGCAGTTCTTC,CASSGQLAGPEQFF
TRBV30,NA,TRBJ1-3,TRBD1,TGTGCCTGGAGTGGGGGGAAGACAGGGTTTCGGTCCGGAAACACCATATATTTT,CAWSGGKTGFRSGNTIYF
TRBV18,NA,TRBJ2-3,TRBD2,TGTGCCAGCTCACCGGGGCTAGCGGGAGCAGATACGCAGTATTTT,CASSPGLAGADTQYF
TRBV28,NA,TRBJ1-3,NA,TGTGCCAGCAGGGGAGGAGGTTCGGACGGGCGATACTCTGGAAACACCATATATTTT,CASRGGGSDGRYSGNTIYF
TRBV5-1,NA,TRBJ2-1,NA,TGCGCCATCCCCGCCTTGGGAGTAGAGTACAATGAGCAGTTCTTC,CAIPALGVEYNEQFF
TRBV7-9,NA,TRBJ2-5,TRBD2,TGTGCCAGCAGCTTAACGGGAGGTTCACAAGAGACCCAGTACTTC,CASSLTGGSQETQYF